This record looks at one T cell receptor beta chain sequence and its context. This specimen comes from a study of molecular identifiers for immune sequencing clone quantification. Study overall: For replicates, RNA isolated from roughly 20,000 or 100,000 naive CD8 cells was divided into five portions, of which four were sequenced.

TCRdb re-analysed the PCR reads in MiXCR, keeping a single row per CDR3 protein. The data hold about 630,000 distinct CDR3 sequences, with about 25% observed a single time. Germline CDR1 and CDR2: GTSNPN and SVGIG (reference sequence). The CDR3 covers 15 residues. With V trimmed by 0 bases and J by 5 bases, 5 bases remained unmatched. The rearrangement joins TRBV30 to TRBJ2-5, with TRBD2 identical over 11 bases. Source material: naive CD8+ T cells from blood, with Jurkat cell RNA spiked in. As for subset: FACS-sorted CD8+CD4-CCR7+CD45RA+ naive T cells. The sequence was collected from a human donor in good health. Some libraries in this study had Jurkat cell RNA spiked in. This CDR3 is CAWSVLAGDGETQYF. CDR3 nucleotide sequence: TGTGCCTGGAGTGTACTAGCGGGAGACGGGGAGACCCAGTACTTC.